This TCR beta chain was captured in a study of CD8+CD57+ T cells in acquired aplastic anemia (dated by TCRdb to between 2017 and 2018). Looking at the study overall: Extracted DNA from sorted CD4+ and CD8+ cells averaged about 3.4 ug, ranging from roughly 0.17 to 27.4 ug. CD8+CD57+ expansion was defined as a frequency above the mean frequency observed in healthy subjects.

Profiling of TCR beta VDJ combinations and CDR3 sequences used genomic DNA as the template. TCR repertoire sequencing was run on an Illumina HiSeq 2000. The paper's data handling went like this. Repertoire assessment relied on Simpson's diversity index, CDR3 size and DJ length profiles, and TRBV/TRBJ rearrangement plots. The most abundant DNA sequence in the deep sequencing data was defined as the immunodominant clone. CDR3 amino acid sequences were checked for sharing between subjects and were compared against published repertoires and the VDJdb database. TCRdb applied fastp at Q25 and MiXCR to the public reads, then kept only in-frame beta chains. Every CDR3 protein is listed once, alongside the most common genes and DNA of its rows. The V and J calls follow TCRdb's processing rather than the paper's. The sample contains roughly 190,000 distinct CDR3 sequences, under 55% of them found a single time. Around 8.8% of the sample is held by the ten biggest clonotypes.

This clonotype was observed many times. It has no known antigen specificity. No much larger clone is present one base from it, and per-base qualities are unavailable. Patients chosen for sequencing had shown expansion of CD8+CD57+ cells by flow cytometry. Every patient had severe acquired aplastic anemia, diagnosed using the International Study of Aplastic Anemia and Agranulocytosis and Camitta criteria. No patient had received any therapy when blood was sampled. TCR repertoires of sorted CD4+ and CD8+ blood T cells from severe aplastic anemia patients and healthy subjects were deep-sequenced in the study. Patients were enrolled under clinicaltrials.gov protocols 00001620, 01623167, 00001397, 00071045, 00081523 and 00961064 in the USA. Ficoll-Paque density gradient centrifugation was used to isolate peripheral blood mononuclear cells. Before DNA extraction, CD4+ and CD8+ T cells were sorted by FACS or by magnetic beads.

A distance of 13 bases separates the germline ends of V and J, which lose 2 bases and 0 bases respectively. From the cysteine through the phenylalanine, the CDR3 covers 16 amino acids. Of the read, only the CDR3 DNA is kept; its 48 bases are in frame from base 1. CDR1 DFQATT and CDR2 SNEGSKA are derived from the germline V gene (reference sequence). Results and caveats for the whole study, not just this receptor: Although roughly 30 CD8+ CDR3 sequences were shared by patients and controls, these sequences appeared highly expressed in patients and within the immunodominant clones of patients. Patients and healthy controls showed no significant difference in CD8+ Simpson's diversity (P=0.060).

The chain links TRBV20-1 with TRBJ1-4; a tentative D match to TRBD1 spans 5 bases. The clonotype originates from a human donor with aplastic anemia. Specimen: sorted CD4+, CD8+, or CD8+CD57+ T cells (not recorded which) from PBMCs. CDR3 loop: CSARRGGSPTNEKLFF. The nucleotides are TGCAGTGCTAGAAGGGGTGGCAGTCCAACTAATGAAAAACTGTTTTTT.